This T cell receptor beta chain is from a study of a mutant IDH1 vaccine in newly diagnosed glioma. Clones were sequenced by immunoSEQ multiplex PCR, and TCRdb holds only the in-frame ones, with some missing. The sample contains approximately 60,000 clones, roughly 71% of which appear only once. The time point was: week 35, safety follow-up. What each vaccine dose contained was 300 ug of mutant IDH1 20-mer peptide, accompanied by topical imiquimod. In regard to this clone: Its matching antigen is unknown.

There are 15 residues in the CDR3. Per germline, CDR1 SEHNR and CDR2 FQNEAQ (reference sequence). The junction had 6 bases not matched to a gene; V was cut back by 5 bases and J by 2 bases. This chain uses TRBV7-9 with TRBJ2-3; 8 nucleotides align to TRBD1. The sequenced sample was PBMCs, obtained from a glioma patient whose treatment included an IDH1 peptide vaccine. This sequence originates from a man aged 50-59 years with glioma. The CDR3 loop reads CASSVRQGITDTQYF. CDR3 sequence (DNA): TGTGCCAGCAGCGTACGACAGGGGATCACAGATACGCAGTATTTT.